This T cell receptor beta chain was found in a study of long-term antiretroviral therapy in people with HIV. Study results and limitations: Whereas controls had wider CDR3 length ranges, HIV repertoires had narrower ones.

The run of the v3.0 immunoSEQ assay was at survey level. The protocol was immunoSEQ multiplex PCR, while the TCRdb copy is restricted to in-frame clones and leaves out a portion. The table shows 28,000 or so clones, with roughly 85% occurring only once. A remark on this clone: Its specificity is not known.

Germline V CDR1 and CDR2: SGHVS, FQNEAQ. Trimming removed 1 base from V and 2 bases from J, with 17 bases in between. This CDR3 contains 18 residues. The starting material was unsorted PBMCs, obtained 0.8 years before starting antiretroviral therapy. The V call is TRBV7-8, the J call TRBJ2-2; TRBD2 is a possible D gene (6 bases). The sequence was collected from a young man with HIV. Here the CDR3 DNA reads TGTGCCAGCAGCTTAGAGCGGTTTTTAGCGGAAAACACCGGGGAGCTGTTTTTT. Its translation is CASSLERFLAENTGELFF. Filled out from reference TRBV7-8 and TRBJ2-2, the complete variable domain reads GAGVSQSPRYKVAKRGQDVALRCDPISGHVSLFWYQQALGQGPEFLTYFQNEAQLDKSGLPSDRFFAERPEGSVSTLKIQRTQQEDSAVYLCASSLERFLAENTGELFFGEGSRLTVL.